Listed here is a single TCR beta chain. Participants spanned ages roughly 18 to 95 years and resided in 24 US areas. Self-reported history from a screening survey and questionnaire set each donor's cohort. CDR1 MNHEY and CDR2 SVGEGT come from the germline V gene. Deletions cut 4 bases from V and 14 bases from J, with 9 bases between. This CDR3 is built from 11 residues. The sample comes from a study of blood T cell repertoires in COVID-19. For the study at large: The United States, Italy and Spain supplied acute and convalescent COVID-19 samples. Sources were T cells, B-cell-depleted T cells, or PBMCs; the material itself was cDNA or gDNA.

Sequencing was performed with immunoSEQ multiplex PCR; in TCRdb, only in-frame clones are kept and a portion is missing. The table has about 250,000 clones, about 82% seen once; the top ten hold approximately 9.6%. The rearrangement uses TRBV6-2 or TRBV6-3 and TRBJ1-6; D unclear. The sample consisted of PBMCs or T cells enriched from blood (not recorded which). The sequence came from a woman between 45 and 60 years old with acute COVID-19. CDR3 loop: CASSSQFTLHF. In DNA, the CDR3 is TGTGCCAGCAGTTCCCAATTCACCCTCCACTTT.